This entry concerns a single T cell receptor beta chain. The data belong to a study of blood T cell repertoires in COVID-19. Whole-study context: COVID-19 samples, acute and convalescent, were from the United States, Italy and Spain. Sample material is recorded as cDNA or gDNA derived from T cells, B-cell-depleted T cells, or PBMCs.

Germline-derived CDR1 and CDR2 are SGHRS and YFSETQ. The CDR3 covers 15 residues. The germline V and J ends were trimmed by 3 bases and 3 bases, with 14 bases remaining between them. Original analysis: The authors estimated nucleated cell counts from reference gene primer amplification. The protocol was immunoSEQ multiplex PCR, while the TCRdb copy is restricted to in-frame clones and leaves out a portion. V, J and clone size are those of that table, while D and trimming were read from the DNA. The table records some 490,000 clones, 75% to 90% of them present only once. The chain joins TRBV5-1 to TRBJ2-3, with a weak D call TRBD2 (6 bases). The TCR originated in a human donor in a cohort sampled during active COVID-19. The sequenced sample was peripheral blood. The CDR3 loop is CASSSGLFGTDTQYF. DNA of the CDR3: TGCGCCAGCAGCTCGGGACTTTTTGGGACAGATACGCAGTATTTT.